Shown below are 17 T cell receptor beta chains from a single sample sequenced in a study of T cells in Graves' hyperthyroidism and ophthalmopathy. Amplified TCR beta CDR3 regions derived from RNA transcripts. The HTBI primer set served for first-round RT-PCR of the TCR CDR3. TCRdb recomputed calls from the multiplex PCR reads with MiXCR, one row per CDR3 protein. The profile covers under 650,000 distinct CDR3 sequences, with roughly 17% appearing a single time and over 3.5% taken by the ten largest. The sequenced sample consisted of blood. These receptor sequences come from a woman aged 25 to 39 with Graves' hyperthyroidism.

This rearrangement joins TRBV24-1 to TRBJ2-1, with 14 bases identical to TRBD2. Trimming took 0 bases from V and 5 from J; bases not matched to a gene: 2. CDR3 length equals 17 residues. Per germline, CDR1 KGHDR and CDR2 SFDVKD. In DNA, the CDR3 is TGTGCCACCAGTGATTTGGGACTAGCGGGAGGTGACAATGAGCAGTTCTTC. Translated, it gives CATSDLGLAGGDNEQFF.

The rearrangement links TRBV20-1 to TRBJ2-3; TRBD1 agrees at 9 bases. The junction had 8 bases not matched to a gene; V was cut back by 6 bases and J by 4 bases. Germline V gene lookup returns CDR1 DFQATT and CDR2 SNEGSKA (reference sequence). This CDR3 spans 14 amino acids. The CDR3 spells CSADRDRVPDTQYF. The CDR3 region has the DNA TGCAGTGCAGACCGGGACAGGGTCCCAGATACGCAGTATTTT.

This clonotype was seen more than once but under ten times. One base away lies a much larger clone, so this may be a sequencing read error. V is TRBV10-3 and J is TRBJ2-3, with no clear D. V was cut by 3 bases and J by 0 bases, with 1 base left in between. CDR1 ENHRY and CDR2 SYGVKD come from the germline V gene. The CDR3 consists of 12 residues. CDR3 sequence reads: CAISDSTDTQYF. The CDR3 DNA follows: TGTGCCATCAGTGACAGCACAGATACGCAGTATTTT.

This sequence joins TRBV24-1 and TRBJ2-7, with D possibly TRBD2 on 6 matching bases. The V gene lost 4 bases and the J gene lost 0 bases, with 18 bases spanning the gap. Germline V gives CDR1 KGHDR, CDR2 SFDVKD. The CDR3 length is 17 residues. For the CDR3, the DNA is TGTGCCACCAGTGAAAAACCCCGGGACTGGAGCTCCTACGAGCAGTACTTC. Residues: CATSEKPRDWSSYEQYF.

The chain combines TRBV6-2 or TRBV6-3 with TRBJ2-2; 7 bases align to TRBD1. The CDR3 is 16 residues long. With V trimmed by 3 bases and J by 2 bases, 6 bases remained unmatched. In germline, CDR1 is MNHEY, CDR2 SVGEGT. The CDR3 loop is CASSYTDRLNTGELFF. CDR3 coding DNA: TGTGCCAGCAGTTATACGGACAGGCTTAACACCGGGGAGCTGTTTTTT.

This clonotype was detected many times. This chain connects TRBV28 to TRBJ2-3, with D possibly TRBD2 on 6 matching bases. Trimming took 3 bases from V and 5 from J, leaving 9 bases between them. Per germline, CDR1 MDHEN and CDR2 SYDVKM. The CDR3 is 13 amino acids. This CDR3 is CASSFGRGDTQYF. CDR3 in DNA: TGTGCCAGCAGTTTTGGGCGGGGAGATACGCAGTATTTT.

This clonotype was seen many times. This chain links TRBV7-2 with TRBJ2-7; 9 bases agree with TRBD1. Looked up from germline, CDR1 is SGHTA and CDR2 is FQGNSA. The CDR3 runs 14 residues. Germline trimming cut 5 bases from V and 7 bases from J; bases unmatched to any gene: 9. The CDR3 DNA follows: TGTGCCAGCAGCGCCGACAGGGGGGGTGATGAGCAGTACTTC. Amino acids: CASSADRGGDEQYF.

The chain combines TRBV29-1 with TRBJ2-2; D perhaps matches TRBD1 (5 bases). Germline V gene data show CDR1 as SQVTM and CDR2 as ANQGSEA. V was cut by 6 bases and J by 2 bases, with 13 bases left in between. The CDR3 runs to 14 residues. DNA of the CDR3: TGCAGCGTCCTAGACAGAGTAAACACCGGGGAGCTGTTTTTT. This codes for CSVLDRVNTGELFF.

This clonotype was found many times. The chain recombines TRBV24-1 with TRBJ1-2, with D possibly being TRBD1 (6 bases). Per germline, CDR1 KGHDR and CDR2 SFDVKD. The CDR3 is 16 amino acids. V lost 4 bases, J lost 0 bases, and 14 bases lay in between. CDR3 sequence: CATSEPGQSANYGYTF. The CDR3 nucleotides are TGTGCCACCAGTGAACCAGGACAGTCCGCTAACTATGGCTACACCTTC.

This clonotype was detected a few times. The gene calls are TRBV14 and TRBJ1-1; D not resolved. V gave up 2 bases and J gave up 4 bases, with 8 bases separating them. The CDR3 runs to 13 residues. Germline V gene sequence: CDR1 SGHDN, CDR2 FVKESK. The CDR3 loop reads CASSQYSTTEAFF. Written as DNA, the CDR3 is TGTGCCAGCAGCCAATACAGTACCACTGAAGCTTTCTTT.

This clonotype was counted at least ten times. The chain employs TRBV12-3 or TRBV12-4 and TRBJ2-1; D is uncertain. The V gene lost 2 bases and the J gene lost 1 base, with 9 bases spanning the gap. The CDR3 runs 15 residues. This chain's CDR3 is CASSLLRVSYNEQFF. As DNA, the CDR3 is TGTGCCAGCAGTTTACTCCGGGTTTCCTACAATGAGCAGTTCTTC.

With regard to this clonotype: This sequence may be a read error, since a much larger clone differs from it by one base. The V gene is TRBV6-1, the J gene TRBJ1-3, with unresolved D. Trimming pared 7 bases from V and 0 bases from J, leaving 4 bases between. This CDR3 comprises 12 residues. Germline-derived CDR1 and CDR2 are MNHNS and SASEGT. The CDR3 DNA reads TGTGCCAGCATAGGCTCTGGAAACACCATATATTTT. It translates to CASIGSGNTIYF.

The table lists this clonotype with many counts. J is TRBJ2-7 and V is TRBV10-3, with TRBD2 matching over 15 bases. CDR3 length equals 12 residues. The junction had 0 bases not matched to a gene; V was cut back by 9 bases and J by 6 bases. The germline V gene has CDR1 ENHRY and CDR2 SYGVKD. The CDR3 sequence is CAMGLAGGEQYF. CDR3 coding DNA: TGTGCCATGGGACTAGCGGGAGGCGAGCAGTACTTC.

In the case of this clonotype: A much larger clone differs from this one at a single base, so this may be a read error. The genes are TRBV28 and TRBJ1-5; 9 positions agree with TRBD1. With V trimmed by 5 bases and J by 7 bases, 3 bases remained unmatched. The germline gives CDR1 MDHEN, CDR2 SYDVKM. CDR3 length: 13 residues. CDR3 sequence: CASSHRGRQPQHF. The DNA for the CDR3 is TGTGCCAGCAGTCACAGGGGGCGGCAGCCCCAGCATTTT.

The chain recombines TRBV7-9 with TRBJ2-1; the match to TRBD2 covers 7 bases. This CDR3 contains 13 residues. Trimming cost V 11 bases and J 10 bases; bases outside gene matches: 14. From germline, CDR1 is SEHNR and CDR2 FQNEAQ (reference sequence). In nucleotides, the CDR3 is TGTGCCCTGCGCGGGACTAACGGCAGGGAGCAGTTCTTC. Translating it yields CALRGTNGREQFF.

The rearrangement uses TRBV19 and TRBJ2-3, with D unresolved. The V end lost 3 bases, the J end lost 3 bases, and 7 bases lay between the germline ends. CDR1 is LNHDA and CDR2 is SQIVND in the germline V gene (reference sequence). The CDR3 sequence is 13 residues long. CDR3 amino acids: CASSIGETDTQYF. The CDR3 DNA sequence: TGTGCCAGTAGTATCGGAGAAACAGATACGCAGTATTTT.

The chain links TRBV6-2 or TRBV6-3 to TRBJ2-2, with 8 nucleotides matching TRBD1. J gave up 7 bases and V 5 bases, and 9 bases lay outside the gene matches. The CDR3 spans 15 residues. Germline CDR1 reads MNHEY; CDR2 reads SVGEGT. The CDR3 region is CASSPDRGDYGELFF. The CDR3 DNA follows: TGTGCCAGCAGTCCCGACAGGGGTGATTACGGGGAGCTGTTTTTT.